This T cell receptor beta chain was observed in a study of spatial heterogeneity in lung cancer. Study-wide results and limits: The number of expanded tumor alpha and beta chains correlated with mutation number.

In the library, each TCR cDNA molecule bore its own unique molecular identifier. Via MiXCR, TCRdb re-called the 5' RACE reads, giving one row per CDR3 protein. In the table there are 1,500 or so distinct CDR3 sequences, under 20% of which are singletons. The time point here: sample taken at primary tumor resection. TCRs were sequenced from unsorted whole RNA of tumor, nontumor lung or PBMC. V gave up 5 bases and J gave up 9 bases, with 13 bases separating them. CDR3 length equals 11 residues. In germline, CDR1 is DFQATT, CDR2 SNEGSKA (reference sequence). This clonotype rates as medium-sized (0.01 to 0.1%). Its antigen is unidentified.

The rearrangement uses TRBV20-1 and TRBJ1-1, with D tentatively TRBD1 (5 bases). This TCR was sampled from a male donor with early-stage non-small cell lung cancer. This material consisted of lung tumor tissue, taken at surgery. CDR3 sequence reads: CSAGTGTQAFF. CDR3 DNA sequence: TGCAGTGCTGGCACCGGGACTCAAGCTTTCTTT.